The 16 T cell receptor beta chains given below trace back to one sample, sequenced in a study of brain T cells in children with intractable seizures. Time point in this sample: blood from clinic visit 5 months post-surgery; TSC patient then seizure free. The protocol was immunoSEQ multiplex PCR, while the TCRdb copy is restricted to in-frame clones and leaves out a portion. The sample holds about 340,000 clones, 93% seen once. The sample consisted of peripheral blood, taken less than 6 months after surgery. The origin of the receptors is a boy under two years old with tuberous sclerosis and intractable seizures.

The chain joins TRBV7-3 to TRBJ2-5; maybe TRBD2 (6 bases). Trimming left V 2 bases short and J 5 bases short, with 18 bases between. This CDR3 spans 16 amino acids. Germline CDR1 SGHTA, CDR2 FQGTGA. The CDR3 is CASSLGRDASRETQYF. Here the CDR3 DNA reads TGTGCCAGCAGCTTAGGGCGGGACGCCTCCAGGGAGACCCAGTACTTC.

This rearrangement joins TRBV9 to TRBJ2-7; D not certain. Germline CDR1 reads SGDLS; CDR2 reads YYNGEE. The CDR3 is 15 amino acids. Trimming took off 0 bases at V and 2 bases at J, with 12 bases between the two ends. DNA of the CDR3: TGTGCCAGCAGCGTAGCTCCCGGGTCTACCTACGAGCAGTACTTC. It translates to CASSVAPGSTYEQYF.

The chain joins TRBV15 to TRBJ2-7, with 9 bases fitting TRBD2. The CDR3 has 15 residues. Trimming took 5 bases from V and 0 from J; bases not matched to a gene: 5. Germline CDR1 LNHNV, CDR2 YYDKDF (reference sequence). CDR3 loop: CATSRLAGDSYEQYF. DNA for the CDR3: TGTGCCACCAGCCGATTAGCGGGAGACTCCTACGAGCAGTACTTC.

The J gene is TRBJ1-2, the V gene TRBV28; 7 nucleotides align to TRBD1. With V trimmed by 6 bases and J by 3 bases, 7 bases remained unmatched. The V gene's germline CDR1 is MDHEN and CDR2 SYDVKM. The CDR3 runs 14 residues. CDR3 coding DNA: TGTGCCAGCAGACCTGCCGGGACAGACTATGGCTACACCTTC. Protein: CASRPAGTDYGYTF.

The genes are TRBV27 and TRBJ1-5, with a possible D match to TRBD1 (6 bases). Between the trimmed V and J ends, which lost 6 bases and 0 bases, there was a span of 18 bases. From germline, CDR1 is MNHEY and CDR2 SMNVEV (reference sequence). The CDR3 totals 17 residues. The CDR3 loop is CASSLTTTDSSNQPQHF. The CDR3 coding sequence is TGTGCCAGCAGCCTCACAACGACGGACAGTAGCAATCAGCCCCAGCATTTT.

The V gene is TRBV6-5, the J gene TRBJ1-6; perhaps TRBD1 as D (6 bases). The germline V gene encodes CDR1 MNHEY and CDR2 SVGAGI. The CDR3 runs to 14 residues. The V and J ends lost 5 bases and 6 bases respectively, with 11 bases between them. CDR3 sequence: CASSPAGANSPLHF. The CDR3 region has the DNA TGTGCCAGCAGTCCGGCAGGGGCTAATTCACCCCTCCACTTT.

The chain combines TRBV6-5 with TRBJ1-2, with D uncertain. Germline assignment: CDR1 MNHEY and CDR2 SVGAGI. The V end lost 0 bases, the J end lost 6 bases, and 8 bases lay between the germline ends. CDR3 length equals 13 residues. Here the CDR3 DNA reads TGTGCCAGCAGTTACTCAGGAGTCCATGGCTACACCTTC. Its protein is CASSYSGVHGYTF.

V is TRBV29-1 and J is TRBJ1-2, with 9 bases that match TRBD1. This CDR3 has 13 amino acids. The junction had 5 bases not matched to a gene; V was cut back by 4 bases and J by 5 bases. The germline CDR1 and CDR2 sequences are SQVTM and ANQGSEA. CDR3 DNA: TGCAGCGTTGGCCGGGACAGGGCATATGGCTACACCTTC. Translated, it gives CSVGRDRAYGYTF. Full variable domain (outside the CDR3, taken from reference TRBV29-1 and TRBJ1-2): SAVISQKPSRDICQRGTSLTIQCQVDSQVTMMFWYRQQPGQSLTLIATANQGSEATYESGFVIDKFPISRPNLTFSTLTVSNMSPEDSSIYLCSVGRDRAYGYTFGSGTRLTVV.

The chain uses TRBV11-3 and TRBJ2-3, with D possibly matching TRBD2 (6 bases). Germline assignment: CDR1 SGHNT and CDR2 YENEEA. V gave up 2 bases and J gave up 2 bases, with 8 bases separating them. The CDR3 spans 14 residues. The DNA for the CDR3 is TGTGCCAGCAGCTTATGGCGGGACACAGATACGCAGTATTTT. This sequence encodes CASSLWRDTDTQYF.

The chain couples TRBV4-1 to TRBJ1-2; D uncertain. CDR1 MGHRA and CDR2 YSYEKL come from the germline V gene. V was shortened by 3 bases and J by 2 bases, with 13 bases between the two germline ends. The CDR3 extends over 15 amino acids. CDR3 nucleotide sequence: TGCGCCAGCAGCCAGCAGGAAATCCCCAACTATGGCTACACCTTC. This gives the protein CASSQQEIPNYGYTF.

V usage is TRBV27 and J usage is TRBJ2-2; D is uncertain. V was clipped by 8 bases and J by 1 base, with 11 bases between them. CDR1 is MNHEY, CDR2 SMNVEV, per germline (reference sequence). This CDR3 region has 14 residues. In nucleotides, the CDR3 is TGTGCCAGCTCCACTTGGCTGAACACCGGGGAGCTGTTTTTT. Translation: CASSTWLNTGELFF.

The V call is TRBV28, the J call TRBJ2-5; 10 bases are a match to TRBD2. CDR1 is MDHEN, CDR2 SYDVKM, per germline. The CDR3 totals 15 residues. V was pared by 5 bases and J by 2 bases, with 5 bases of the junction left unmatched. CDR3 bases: TGTGCCAGCAGTATCAGAGCGGGAGGGCAAGAGACCCAGTACTTC. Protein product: CASSIRAGGQETQYF.

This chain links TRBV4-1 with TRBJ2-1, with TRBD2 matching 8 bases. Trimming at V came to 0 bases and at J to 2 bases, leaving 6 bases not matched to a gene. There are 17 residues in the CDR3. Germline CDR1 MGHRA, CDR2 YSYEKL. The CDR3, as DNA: TGCGCCAGCAGCCAAGATCCAGGTAGCGGGGCCTACAATGAGCAGTTCTTC. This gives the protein CASSQDPGSGAYNEQFF.

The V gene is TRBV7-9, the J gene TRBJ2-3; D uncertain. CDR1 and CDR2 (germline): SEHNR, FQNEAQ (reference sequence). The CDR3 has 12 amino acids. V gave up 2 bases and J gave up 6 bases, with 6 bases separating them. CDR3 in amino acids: CASSLSKDTQYF. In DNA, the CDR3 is TGTGCCAGCAGCTTATCCAAGGATACGCAGTATTTT.

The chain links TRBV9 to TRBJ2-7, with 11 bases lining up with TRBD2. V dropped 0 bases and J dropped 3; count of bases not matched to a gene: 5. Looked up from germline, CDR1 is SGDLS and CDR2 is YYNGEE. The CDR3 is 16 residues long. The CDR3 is CASSVAGLAGGYEQYF. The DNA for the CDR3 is TGTGCCAGCAGCGTAGCAGGGCTAGCGGGGGGCTACGAGCAGTACTTC.

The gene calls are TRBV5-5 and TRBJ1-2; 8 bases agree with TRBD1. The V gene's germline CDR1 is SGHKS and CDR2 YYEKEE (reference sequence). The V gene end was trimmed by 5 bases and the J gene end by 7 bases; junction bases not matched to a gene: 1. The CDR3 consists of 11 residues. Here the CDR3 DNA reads TGTGCCAGCAGAGACAGGGGTGGCTACACCTTC. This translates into CASRDRGGYTF.